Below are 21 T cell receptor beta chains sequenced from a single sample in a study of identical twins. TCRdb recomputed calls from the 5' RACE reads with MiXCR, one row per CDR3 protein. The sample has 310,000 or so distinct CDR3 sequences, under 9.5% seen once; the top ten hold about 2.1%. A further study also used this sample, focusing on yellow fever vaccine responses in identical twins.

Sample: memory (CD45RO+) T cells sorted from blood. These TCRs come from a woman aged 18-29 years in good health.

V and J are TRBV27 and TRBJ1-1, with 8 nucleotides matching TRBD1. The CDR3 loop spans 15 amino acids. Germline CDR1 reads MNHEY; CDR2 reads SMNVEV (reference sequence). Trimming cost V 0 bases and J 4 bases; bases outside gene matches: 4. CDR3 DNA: TGTGCCAGCAGTTTATCGTTGGGGACAGGCACTGAAGCTTTCTTT. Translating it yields CASSLSLGTGTEAFF.

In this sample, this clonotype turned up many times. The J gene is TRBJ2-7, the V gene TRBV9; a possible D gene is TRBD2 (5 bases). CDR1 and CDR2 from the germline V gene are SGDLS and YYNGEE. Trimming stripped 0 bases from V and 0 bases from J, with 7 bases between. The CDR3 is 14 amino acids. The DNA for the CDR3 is TGTGCCAGCAGCGTAGGAGACTACTCCTACGAGCAGTACTTC. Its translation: CASSVGDYSYEQYF.

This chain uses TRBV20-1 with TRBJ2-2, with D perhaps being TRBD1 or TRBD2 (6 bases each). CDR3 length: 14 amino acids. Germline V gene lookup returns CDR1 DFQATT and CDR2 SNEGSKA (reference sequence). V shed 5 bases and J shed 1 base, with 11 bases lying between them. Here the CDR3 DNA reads TGCAGTGCTCAGGGGACTCAGAACACCGGGGAGCTGTTTTTT. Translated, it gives CSAQGTQNTGELFF.

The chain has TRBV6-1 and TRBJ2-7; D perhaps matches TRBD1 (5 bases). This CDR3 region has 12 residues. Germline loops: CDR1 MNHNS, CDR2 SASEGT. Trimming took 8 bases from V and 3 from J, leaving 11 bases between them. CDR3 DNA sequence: TGTGCCAGCTCAGGGATGAACTACGAGCAGTACGTC. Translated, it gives CASSGMNYEQYV.

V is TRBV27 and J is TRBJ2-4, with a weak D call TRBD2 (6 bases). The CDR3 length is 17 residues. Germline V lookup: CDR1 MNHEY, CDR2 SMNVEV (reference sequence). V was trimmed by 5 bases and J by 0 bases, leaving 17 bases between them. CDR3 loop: CASSHTRGSLAKNIQYF. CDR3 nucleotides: TGTGCCAGCAGTCATACCCGGGGGAGTTTAGCCAAAAACATTCAGTACTTC.

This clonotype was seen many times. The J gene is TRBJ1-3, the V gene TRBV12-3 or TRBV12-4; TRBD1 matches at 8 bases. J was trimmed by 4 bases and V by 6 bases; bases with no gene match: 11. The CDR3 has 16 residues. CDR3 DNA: TGTGCCAGCAGCCCCGACAGGGGACGAAGCGGAAACACCATATATTTT. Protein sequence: CASSPDRGRSGNTIYF.

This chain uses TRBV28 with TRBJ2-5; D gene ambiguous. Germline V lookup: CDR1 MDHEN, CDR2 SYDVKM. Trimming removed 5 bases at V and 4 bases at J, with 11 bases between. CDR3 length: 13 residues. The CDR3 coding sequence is TGTGCCAGCAGTCCGTGGGCGTCAGAGACCCAGTACTTC. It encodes CASSPWASETQYF.

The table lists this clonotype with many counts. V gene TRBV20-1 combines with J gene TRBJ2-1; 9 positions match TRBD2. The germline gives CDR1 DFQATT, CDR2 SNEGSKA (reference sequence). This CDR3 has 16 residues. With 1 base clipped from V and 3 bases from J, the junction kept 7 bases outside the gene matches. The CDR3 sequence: CSARVLVAGDYNEQFF. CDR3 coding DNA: TGCAGTGCTAGAGTTCTAGTAGCGGGAGACTACAATGAGCAGTTCTTC.

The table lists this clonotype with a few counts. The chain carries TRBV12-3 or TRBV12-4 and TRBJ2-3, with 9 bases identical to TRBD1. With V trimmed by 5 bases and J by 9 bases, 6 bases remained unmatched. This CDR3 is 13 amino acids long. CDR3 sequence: CASSGQGLVTQYF. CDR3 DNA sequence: TGTGCCAGCAGTGGACAGGGGTTAGTAACGCAGTATTTT.

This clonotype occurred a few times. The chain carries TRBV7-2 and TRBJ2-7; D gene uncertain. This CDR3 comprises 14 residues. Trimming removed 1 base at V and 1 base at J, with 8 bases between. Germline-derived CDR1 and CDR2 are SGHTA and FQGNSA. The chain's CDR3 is CASSLEQGSYEQYF. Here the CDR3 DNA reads TGTGCCAGCAGCTTAGAACAAGGGTCCTACGAGCAGTACTTC. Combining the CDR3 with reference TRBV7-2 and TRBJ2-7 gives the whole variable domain GAGVSQSPSNKVTEKGKDVELRCDPISGHTALYWYRQSLGQGLEFLIYFQGNSAPDKSGLPSDRFSAERTGGSVSTLTIQRTQQEDSAVYLCASSLEQGSYEQYFGPGTRLTVT.

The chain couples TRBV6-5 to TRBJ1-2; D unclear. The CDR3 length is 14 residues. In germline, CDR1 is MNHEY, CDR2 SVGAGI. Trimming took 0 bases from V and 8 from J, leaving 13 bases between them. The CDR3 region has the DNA TGTGCCAGCAGTTACTCCCCCGGAAGCGACGGCTACACCTTC. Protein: CASSYSPGSDGYTF.

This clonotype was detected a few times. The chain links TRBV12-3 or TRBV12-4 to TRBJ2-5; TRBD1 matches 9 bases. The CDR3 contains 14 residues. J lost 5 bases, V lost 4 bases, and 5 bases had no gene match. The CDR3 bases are TGTGCCAGCAGTTCAACGACAGGGGGGGAGACCCAGTACTTC. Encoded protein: CASSSTTGGETQYF.

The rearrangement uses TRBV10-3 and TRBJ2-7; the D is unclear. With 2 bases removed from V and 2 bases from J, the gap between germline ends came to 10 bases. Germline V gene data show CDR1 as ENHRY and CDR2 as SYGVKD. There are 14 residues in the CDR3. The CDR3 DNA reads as TGTGCCATCAGTGAGGCGGCCAGTCCCTACGAGCAGTACTTC. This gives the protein CAISEAASPYEQYF.

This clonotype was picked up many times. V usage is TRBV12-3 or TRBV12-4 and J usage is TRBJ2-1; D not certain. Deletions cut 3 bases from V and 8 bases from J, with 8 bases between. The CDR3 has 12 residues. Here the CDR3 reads CASSFVEDEQFF. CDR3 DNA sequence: TGTGCCAGCAGTTTTGTCGAGGATGAGCAGTTCTTC.

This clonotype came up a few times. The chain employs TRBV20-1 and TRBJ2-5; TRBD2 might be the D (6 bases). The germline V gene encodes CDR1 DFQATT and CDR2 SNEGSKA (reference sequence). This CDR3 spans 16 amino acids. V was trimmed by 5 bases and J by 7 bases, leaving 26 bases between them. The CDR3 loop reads CSADPASAVPRGTQYF. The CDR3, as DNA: TGCAGTGCTGACCCTGCTAGCGCGGTACCCCGGGGGACCCAGTACTTC.

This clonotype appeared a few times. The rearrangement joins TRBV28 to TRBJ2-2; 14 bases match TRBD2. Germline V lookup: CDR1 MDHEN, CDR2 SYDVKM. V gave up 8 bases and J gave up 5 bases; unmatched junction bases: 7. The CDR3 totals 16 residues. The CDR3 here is CASSTSGRAGTGELFF. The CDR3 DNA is TGTGCCAGCTCGACTAGCGGGAGGGCGGGAACCGGGGAGCTGTTTTTT.

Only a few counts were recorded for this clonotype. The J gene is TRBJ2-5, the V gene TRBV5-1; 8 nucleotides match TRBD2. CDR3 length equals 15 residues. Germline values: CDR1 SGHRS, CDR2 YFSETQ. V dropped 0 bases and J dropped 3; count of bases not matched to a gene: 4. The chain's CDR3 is CASSLGPGGEETQYF. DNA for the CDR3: TGCGCCAGCAGCTTGGGGCCCGGGGGGGAAGAGACCCAGTACTTC.

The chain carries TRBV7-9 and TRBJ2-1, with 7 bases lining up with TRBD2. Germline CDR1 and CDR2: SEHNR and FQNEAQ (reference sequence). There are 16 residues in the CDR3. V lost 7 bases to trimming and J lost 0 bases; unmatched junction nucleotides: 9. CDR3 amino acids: CASKDGWGGSYNEQFF. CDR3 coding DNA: TGTGCCAGCAAGGACGGGTGGGGGGGCTCCTACAATGAGCAGTTCTTC.

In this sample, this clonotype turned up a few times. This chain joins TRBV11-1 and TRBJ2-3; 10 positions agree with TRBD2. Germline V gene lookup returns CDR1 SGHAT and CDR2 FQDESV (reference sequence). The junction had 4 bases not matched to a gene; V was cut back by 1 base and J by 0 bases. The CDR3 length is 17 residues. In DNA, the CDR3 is TGTGCCAGCAGCTTAGTCGCGACTAGCGGGAGCACAGATACGCAGTATTTT. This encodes CASSLVATSGSTDTQYF.

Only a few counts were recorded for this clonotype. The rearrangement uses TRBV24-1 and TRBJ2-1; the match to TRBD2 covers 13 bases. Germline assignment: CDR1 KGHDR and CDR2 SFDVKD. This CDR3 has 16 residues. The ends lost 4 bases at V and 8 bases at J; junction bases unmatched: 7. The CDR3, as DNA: TGTGCCACCAGTGAAAGGACTAGCGGGAGTCTCCATGAGCAGTTCTTC. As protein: CATSERTSGSLHEQFF.

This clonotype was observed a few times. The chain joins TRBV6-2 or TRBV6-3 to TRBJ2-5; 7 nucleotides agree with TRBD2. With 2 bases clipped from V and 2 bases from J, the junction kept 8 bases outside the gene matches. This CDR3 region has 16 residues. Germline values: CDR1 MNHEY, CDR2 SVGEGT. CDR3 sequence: CASSYGQRGIQETQYF. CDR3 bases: TGTGCCAGCAGTTACGGCCAGCGGGGAATACAAGAGACCCAGTACTTC.